The TCR beta chain under discussion was sequenced for a study of blood T cells in healthy people across ages. For the second PCR, which ran for 7 to 11 cycles, a sample-barcoded 5' primer and a J-beta primer mix were used. Via MiXCR, TCRdb re-called the 5' RACE reads, giving one row per CDR3 protein. Among about 1.1 million distinct CDR3 sequences, 35% to 45% were seen once, and the ten largest hold around 13%. With regard to this clonotype: Its target is not known.

Study-level points and caveats: The CMV status of each donor remained undetermined, and this could have confounded shifts in expanded clonotypes.

Trimming took 2 bases from V and 1 from J; bases not matched to a gene: 7. Germline V lookup: CDR1 SEHNR, CDR2 FQNEAQ (reference sequence). The CDR3 spans 17 residues. The sequenced sample consisted of blood. The TCR originated in a man aged 18-30 years in good health. The chain recombines TRBV7-9 with TRBJ2-2; 7 bases match TRBD1. The CDR3, as DNA: TGTGCCAGCAGCTTATCTGGACAGGCGAGGAACACCGGGGAGCTGTTTTTT. It encodes CASSLSGQARNTGELFF.